One TCR beta chain is described in this entry. Its antigen is currently unknown. Anti-CD3/anti-CD28 beads served as a nonspecific positive control stimulus. Sorting of responding CD4+ T cells relied on upregulated CD40 ligand together with CD69. These HIV-1-infected adults initiated suppressive ART in chronic infection. CD4+ T cell counts exceeded 400 cells/uL; CMV serology was positive. This sample stems from a study of persistence of HIV-infected CD4 T cells. V shed 6 bases and J shed 0 bases, with 12 bases lying between them. CDR3 length: 15 residues. Germline V gene lookup returns CDR1 MNHEY and CDR2 SVGAGI. The libraries were made with immunoSEQ version 4 in survey mode. Produced via immunoSEQ multiplex PCR; TCRdb's table is partial and in-frame only. The sample holds approximately 44,000 clones, around 92% seen once. Points from the study as a whole: TCR analyses could not target the rare provirus-carrying CMV-responding cells.

The chain has TRBV6-5 and TRBJ1-5; D perhaps matches TRBD1 (5 bases). The sequence came from an adult man with HIV who was CMV-seropositive. Sequenced here: CD4+ T cells sorted from PBMCs after approximately 20-hour stimulation, sampled from a patient who received antiretroviral therapy. The CDR3 DNA reads TGTGCCAGCAGCCCAGACAGTTATAGCAATCAGCCCCAGCATTTT. Translation gives CASSPDSYSNQPQHF.